The clone carrying this T cell receptor (beta chain) was found many times. From RNA transcripts, TCR beta CDR3 regions were amplified. HTBI primers were used for first-round RT-PCR of the TCR CDR3. In TCRdb, the multiplex PCR reads were re-called with MiXCR into one record per CDR3 protein. Of approximately 600,000 distinct CDR3 sequences listed, roughly 15% are singletons. The CDR3 totals 11 residues. The germline V gene has CDR1 SGHTA and CDR2 FQGNSA. V was trimmed by 1 base and J by 5 bases, leaving 2 bases between them. Clinical symptoms, serum thyroxine and TRAb, thyroid ultrasound and orbital computed tomography together formed the diagnostic basis. This sample is part of a study of T cells in Graves' hyperthyroidism and ophthalmopathy.

Sequencing was done on a sample of blood. This clonotype was sampled from a woman aged 25 to 39 with Graves' hyperthyroidism. The V gene is TRBV7-2, the J gene TRBJ2-5; D call uncertain. CDR3 sequence (DNA): TGTGCCAGCAGCTTAGTCGAGACCCAGTACTTC. This codes for CASSLVETQYF.